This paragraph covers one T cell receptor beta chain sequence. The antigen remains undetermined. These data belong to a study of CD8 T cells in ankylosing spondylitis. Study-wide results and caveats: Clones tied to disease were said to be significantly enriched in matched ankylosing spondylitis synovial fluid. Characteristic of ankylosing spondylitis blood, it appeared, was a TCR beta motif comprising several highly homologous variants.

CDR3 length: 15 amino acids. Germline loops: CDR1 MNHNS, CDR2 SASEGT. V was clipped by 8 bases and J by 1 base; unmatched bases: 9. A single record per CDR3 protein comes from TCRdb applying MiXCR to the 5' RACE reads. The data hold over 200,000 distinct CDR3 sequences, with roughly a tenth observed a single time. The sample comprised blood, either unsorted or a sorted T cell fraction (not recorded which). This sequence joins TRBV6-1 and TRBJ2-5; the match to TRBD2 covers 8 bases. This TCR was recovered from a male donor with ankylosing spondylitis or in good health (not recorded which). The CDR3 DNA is TGTGCCAGCCGGTGGAGCGGGGGCCTCCAAGAGACCCAGTACTTC. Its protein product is CASRWSGGLQETQYF.